This T cell receptor beta chain was identified during a study of blood T cell repertoires in COVID-19. The germline V gene encodes CDR1 MDHEN and CDR2 SYDVKM. There are 16 residues in the CDR3. Trimming removed 6 bases from V and 4 bases from J, with 21 bases in between. Sequencing was performed with immunoSEQ multiplex PCR; in TCRdb, only in-frame clones are kept and a portion is missing. The sample records about 350,000 clones, 70% to 90% being singletons. Source material: PBMCs or T cells enriched from blood (not recorded which). The chain joins TRBV28 to TRBJ1-2, with a weak D call TRBD1 (6 bases). The sequence was collected from a woman aged 25 to 39 who had recovered from COVID-19. CDR3 amino acids: CASRPSGTPRLYGYTF. CDR3 DNA: TGTGCCAGCAGACCCTCCGGGACACCTCGGCTCTATGGCTACACCTTC.